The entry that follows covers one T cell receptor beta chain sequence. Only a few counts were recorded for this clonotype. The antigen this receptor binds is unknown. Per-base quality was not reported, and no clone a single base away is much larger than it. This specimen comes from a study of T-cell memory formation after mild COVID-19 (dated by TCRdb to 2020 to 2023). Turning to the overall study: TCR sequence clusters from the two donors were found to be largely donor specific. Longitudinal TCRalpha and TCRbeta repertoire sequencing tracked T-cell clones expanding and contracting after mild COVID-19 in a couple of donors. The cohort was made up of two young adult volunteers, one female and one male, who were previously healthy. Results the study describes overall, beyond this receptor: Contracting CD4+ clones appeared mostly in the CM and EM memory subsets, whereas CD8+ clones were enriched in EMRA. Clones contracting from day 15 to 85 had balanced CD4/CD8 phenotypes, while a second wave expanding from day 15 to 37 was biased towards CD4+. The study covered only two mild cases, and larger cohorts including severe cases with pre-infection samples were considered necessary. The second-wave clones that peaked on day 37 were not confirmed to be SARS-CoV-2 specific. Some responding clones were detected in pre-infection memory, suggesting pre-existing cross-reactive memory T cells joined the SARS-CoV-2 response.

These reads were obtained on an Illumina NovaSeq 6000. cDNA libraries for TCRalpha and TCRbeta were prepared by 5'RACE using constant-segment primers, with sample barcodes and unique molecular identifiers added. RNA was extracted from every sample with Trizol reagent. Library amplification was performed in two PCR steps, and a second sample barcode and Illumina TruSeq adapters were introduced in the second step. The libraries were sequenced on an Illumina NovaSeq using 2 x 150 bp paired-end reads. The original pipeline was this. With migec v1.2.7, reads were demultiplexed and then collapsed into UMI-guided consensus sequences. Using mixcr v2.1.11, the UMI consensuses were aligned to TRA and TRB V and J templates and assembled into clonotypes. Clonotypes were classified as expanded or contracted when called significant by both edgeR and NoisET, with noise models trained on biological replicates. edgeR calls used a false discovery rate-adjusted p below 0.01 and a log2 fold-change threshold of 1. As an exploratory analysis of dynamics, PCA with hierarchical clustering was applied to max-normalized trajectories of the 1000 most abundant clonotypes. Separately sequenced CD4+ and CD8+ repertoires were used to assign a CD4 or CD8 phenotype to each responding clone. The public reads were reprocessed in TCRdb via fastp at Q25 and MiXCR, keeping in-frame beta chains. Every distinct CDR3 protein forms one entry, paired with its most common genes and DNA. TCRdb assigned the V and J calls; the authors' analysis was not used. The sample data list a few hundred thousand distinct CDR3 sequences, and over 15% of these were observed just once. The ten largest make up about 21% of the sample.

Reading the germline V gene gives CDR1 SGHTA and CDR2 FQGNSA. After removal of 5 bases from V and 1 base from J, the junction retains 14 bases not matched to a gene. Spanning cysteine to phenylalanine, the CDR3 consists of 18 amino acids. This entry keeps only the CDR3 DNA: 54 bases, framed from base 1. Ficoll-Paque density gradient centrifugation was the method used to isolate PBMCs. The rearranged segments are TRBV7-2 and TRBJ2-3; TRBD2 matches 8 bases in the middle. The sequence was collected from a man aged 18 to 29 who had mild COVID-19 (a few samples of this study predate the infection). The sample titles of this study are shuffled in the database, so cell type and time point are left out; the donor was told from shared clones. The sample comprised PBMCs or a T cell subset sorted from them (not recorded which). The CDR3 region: CASSPRRGASPRTDTQYF. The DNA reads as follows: TGTGCCAGCAGCCCTCGGCGGGGGGCCTCGCCACGCACAGATACGCAGTATTTT.